The subject of this entry is one T cell receptor (beta chain). The antigen remains unidentified. Per the germline V gene, CDR1 is GTSNPN and CDR2 is SVGIG (reference sequence). J was trimmed by 5 bases and V by 6 bases; bases with no gene match: 6. The CDR3 runs 13 residues. This sample stems from a study of T cell responses to AZD1222 COVID-19 vaccine. Study-wide findings and caveats: Donors were mostly white British, more females; clonal diversity possibly underestimated.

The method was immunoSEQ multiplex PCR; TCRdb's version includes in-frame clones alone and lacks a portion of them. Altogether 150,000 to 200,000 clones are present, 80% to 90% being singletons, with the ten largest covering 2.5% to 3%. The TCR was taken from an adult in good health. V gene TRBV30 combines with J gene TRBJ1-1, with 10 positions matching TRBD1. The sample consisted of peripheral blood, taken on day 0 of MenACWY control vaccination. Written as DNA, the CDR3 is TGTGCCTGCCACAGACAGGGGGCAACTGAAGCTTTCTTT. Translation gives CACHRQGATEAFF.